This T cell receptor beta chain was documented in a study of neoadjuvant anti-PD-1 for oral cavity cancer. Study details: Patients without progression received a fourth nivolumab dose around day 43, then surgical resection on days 50-56.

Trimming cost V 2 bases and J 2 bases; bases outside gene matches: 7. The CDR3 covers 18 residues. Germline V gene sequence: CDR1 SNHLY, CDR2 FYNNEI. Whole-study findings and limits: Post-nivolumab, blood T cell clonality was significantly elevated in non-responders.

Blood libraries mostly used 400 to 500 ng genomic DNA, six replicates each. Method: immunoSEQ multiplex PCR; TCRdb's copy keeps in-frame clones and lacks some. The table shows roughly 14,000 clones, with roughly 70% occurring only once. With respect to this clone: Its antigen is as yet unknown.

Indicated time point: after neoadjuvant nivolumab, at surgical resection. Blood cells were analyzed directly, without culture or expansion. The TCR sequence derives from a person between 35 and 79 years old with oral cavity squamous cell carcinoma. The chain employs TRBV2 and TRBJ2-7, with 15 bases lining up with TRBD2. The specimen comprised PBMCs, sampled after nivolumab (anti-PD-1) treatment. The CDR3 reads CASSEPGTSGGLPYEQYF. The CDR3 DNA reads TGTGCCAGCAGTGAACCAGGGACTAGCGGGGGGCTCCCCTACGAGCAGTACTTC.